The 29 T cell receptor beta chains in this list originate from one sample, sequenced in a study of blood T cell repertoires in COVID-19. Assay used: immunoSEQ multiplex PCR; TCRdb lists only in-frame clones, some missing. The sample records about 70,000 clones, roughly 87% being singletons. The specimen sequenced was peripheral blood. These receptors originate from an elderly woman with active or convalescent COVID-19.

The V gene is TRBV10-3, the J gene TRBJ1-1; 7 bases are a match to TRBD1. There are 14 residues in the CDR3. CDR1 and CDR2 from the germline V gene are ENHRY and SYGVKD. V lost 6 bases and J lost 6; bases outside the gene matches: 10. The CDR3 region has the DNA TGTGCCATCAGGCCCAAACAGGGGATGGCTGAAGCTTTCTTT. Residues: CAIRPKQGMAEAFF.

The CDR3 loop is CATSRAASVDTQYF. CDR3 bases: TGTGCCACCAGCAGAGCGGCTAGCGTCGATACGCAGTATTTT. This chain connects TRBV15 to TRBJ2-3, with a tentative D call TRBD2 (6 bases). From germline, CDR1 is LNHNV and CDR2 YYDKDF (reference sequence). The V gene lost 1 base and the J gene lost 6 bases, with 11 bases spanning the gap. The CDR3 runs 14 residues.

The CDR3 bases are TGTGCCAGCAGCCATACAGGGTCCCCTGAAGCTTTCTTT. This sequence encodes CASSHTGSPEAFF. The genes are TRBV7-2 and TRBJ1-1, with D maybe TRBD1 (6 bases). CDR1 is SGHTA and CDR2 is FQGNSA in the germline V gene. CDR3 length: 13 residues. V was trimmed by 5 bases and J by 6 bases, leaving 13 bases between them.

CDR3 residues: CASSAGTGGRNTEAFF. CDR3 DNA sequence: TGTGCCAGCAGCGCCGGGACAGGGGGCCGGAACACTGAAGCTTTCTTT. The chain joins TRBV5-4 to TRBJ1-1, with TRBD1 matching 12 bases. V shed 4 bases, J shed 1 base, and the junction held 5 bases outside the gene matches. The CDR3 spans 16 residues. Germline CDR1 reads SGHNT; CDR2 reads YYREEE (reference sequence).

The V gene is TRBV18, the J gene TRBJ1-1; unclear D gene. The CDR3 is made up of 14 amino acids. V was shortened by 8 bases and J by 1 base, with 14 bases between the two germline ends. From germline, CDR1 is KGHSH and CDR2 LQKENI. The CDR3 reads CASATAGSNTEAFF. As DNA, the CDR3 is TGTGCCAGCGCTACCGCGGGATCGAACACTGAAGCTTTCTTT.

The chain is built from TRBV5-4 and TRBJ2-1; D might be TRBD2 (7 bases). The CDR3 is 16 amino acids. V lost 4 bases, J lost 10 bases, and 24 bases lay in between. Per the germline V gene, CDR1 is SGHNT and CDR2 is YYREEE (reference sequence). In DNA, the CDR3 is TGTGCCAGCAGCCCGATGGGCGGGGGCCCATTTATAGAGCAGTTCTTC. Protein sequence: CASSPMGGGPFIEQFF.

The chain is built from TRBV2 and TRBJ1-5; TRBD1 matches at 10 bases. After removal of 4 bases from V and 6 bases from J, the junction contained 6 bases not matched to a gene. Germline-derived CDR1 and CDR2 are SNHLY and FYNNEI. CDR3 size: 15 residues. This chain's CDR3 is CASSARDRGRQPQHF. CDR3 coding DNA: TGTGCCAGCAGTGCCCGGGACAGGGGACGTCAGCCCCAGCATTTT.

The V call is TRBV13, the J call TRBJ2-3; 7 bases fit TRBD1. Germline V CDR1 and CDR2: PRHDT, FYEKMQ (reference sequence). CDR3 length: 19 residues. Trimming at V came to 4 bases and at J to 0 bases, leaving 16 bases not matched to a gene. Here the CDR3 DNA reads TGTGCCAGCAGCTCCCTTATTCGGACAGGCAGTGTCAGCACAGATACGCAGTATTTT. Amino acids: CASSSLIRTGSVSTDTQYF.

V is TRBV4-3 and J is TRBJ1-4; D may be TRBD1 (5 bases). CDR1 and CDR2 from the germline V gene are LGHNA and YSLEER. The CDR3 contains 15 residues. V was pared by 0 bases and J by 12 bases, with 17 bases between. The CDR3 DNA reads TGCGCCAGCAGCCAAGATCTGGGGCCACCCGGCCAACTGTTTTTT. This translates into CASSQDLGPPGQLFF.

Note on this clone: One junction end disagrees with the germline gene, perhaps due to a read error. The gene calls are TRBV15 and TRBJ1-6; 7 bases are a match to TRBD1. Germline V CDR1 and CDR2: LNHNV, YYDKDF (reference sequence). This CDR3 region has 15 residues. DNA of the CDR3: TGTGCCACCAGCAGCCCGGGACAGTATAAGTCACCCCTCCACTTT. It codes for CATSSPGQYKSPLHF.

This rearrangement joins TRBV10-3 to TRBJ2-1; D possibly corresponds to TRBD2 (5 bases). CDR1 is ENHRY, CDR2 SYGVKD, per germline. The V and J ends lost 0 bases and 13 bases respectively, with 10 bases between them. The CDR3 is 12 amino acids. The CDR3 sequence: CAISESYRDQFF. CDR3 in DNA: TGTGCCATCAGTGAGTCGTATCGGGATCAGTTCTTC.

The chain joins TRBV6-4 to TRBJ2-7; 8 nucleotides line up with TRBD2. Germline CDR1 and CDR2: MRHNA and SNTAGT. With V trimmed by 7 bases and J by 3 bases, 20 bases remained unmatched. The CDR3 has 18 residues. The CDR3 loop reads CASTNGGGGSGEYYEQYF. Written as DNA, the CDR3 is TGTGCCAGCACCAACGGGGGAGGAGGTAGCGGGGAGTACTACGAGCAGTACTTC.

This clone has more than one count but fewer than ten. The V and J genes are TRBV6-6 and TRBJ2-2; TRBD1 matches at 10 bases. CDR3 size: 16 residues. Germline CDR1 reads MNHNY; CDR2 reads SVGAGI (reference sequence). V was pared by 2 bases and J by 8 bases, with 8 bases of the junction left unmatched. CDR3: CASSYHGTGVGGELFF. The CDR3 nucleotides are TGTGCCAGCAGTTACCACGGGACAGGGGTAGGAGGGGAGCTGTTTTTT.

This CDR3 reads CASSPRVEQTEAFF. The DNA for the CDR3 is TGCGCCAGCAGCCCGCGGGTGGAGCAAACTGAAGCTTTCTTT. This rearrangement joins TRBV5-1 to TRBJ1-1; D is unresolved. Germline V gene sequence: CDR1 SGHRS, CDR2 YFSETQ. CDR3 length equals 14 residues. Trimming left V 4 bases short and J 5 bases short, with 15 bases between.

This chain joins TRBV10-3 and TRBJ2-7; D is perhaps TRBD2 (6 bases). The CDR3 spans 12 residues. CDR1 is ENHRY, CDR2 SYGVKD, per germline. The V end lost 0 bases, the J end lost 9 bases, and 9 bases lay between the germline ends. DNA of the CDR3: TGTGCCATCAGTGAGTCCGGCGGGGTGCAGTACTTC. Its translation is CAISESGGVQYF.

This clone has just one count. The genes are TRBV5-1 and TRBJ2-1, with D maybe TRBD2 (5 bases). Germline V gene lookup returns CDR1 SGHRS and CDR2 YFSETQ. The CDR3 runs 12 residues. V was trimmed by 7 bases and J by 8 bases, leaving 13 bases between them. DNA for the CDR3: TGCGCCAGCTCCCTGGGTAGCGATGAGCAGTTCTTC. Its protein is CASSLGSDEQFF.

V and J are TRBV5-4 and TRBJ2-1; 11 bases line up with TRBD2. The CDR3 has 16 amino acids. The V and J ends lost 4 bases and 2 bases, in that order; junction bases with no gene match: 5. In germline, CDR1 is SGHNT, CDR2 YYREEE (reference sequence). The CDR3 reads CASSRLAGNPYNEQFF. CDR3 bases: TGTGCCAGCAGCCGACTAGCGGGGAATCCCTACAATGAGCAGTTCTTC.

This sequence joins TRBV5-4 and TRBJ1-2, with TRBD1 matching over 10 bases. The CDR3 is made up of 14 amino acids. The ends lost 4 bases at V and 7 bases at J; junction bases unmatched: 7. Per the germline V gene, CDR1 is SGHNT and CDR2 is YYREEE (reference sequence). The CDR3 region has the DNA TGTGCCAGCAGCACGGGACAGGGGAGAGGTGGCTACACCTTC. Its protein is CASSTGQGRGGYTF.

The chain combines TRBV28 with TRBJ2-3; TRBD2 aligns across 11 bases. The CDR3 consists of 18 residues. Germline V lookup: CDR1 MDHEN, CDR2 SYDVKM. Trimming removed 2 bases from V and 2 bases from J; junction bases left unmatched: 9. In DNA form, the CDR3 reads TGTGCCAGCAGTTTACTAATGACTAGCGGGGAGATCACAGATACGCAGTATTTT. It specifies CASSLLMTSGEITDTQYF.

The chain carries TRBV10-3 and TRBJ2-7; tentatively, D is TRBD1 (5 bases). Trimming took 6 bases from V and 4 from J, leaving 10 bases between them. The V gene's germline CDR1 is ENHRY and CDR2 SYGVKD. The CDR3 runs to 12 residues. CDR3 in DNA: TGTGCCATCAGGGGGTCAGGGTACGAGCAGTACTTC. It is translated as CAIRGSGYEQYF.

This clone was seen ten or more times. In DNA, the CDR3 is TGTGCCAGCAACGAAGGGGGGGGCGAGCAGTACTTC. This translates into CASNEGGGEQYF. This chain connects TRBV6-5 to TRBJ2-7; TRBD2 is a possible D gene (7 bases). V shed 7 bases and J shed 6 bases, with 13 bases lying between them. Germline V gene lookup returns CDR1 MNHEY and CDR2 SVGAGI. The CDR3 spans 12 residues.

The genes are TRBV4-1 and TRBJ1-6; D gene ambiguous. V was trimmed by 1 base and J by 7 bases, leaving 2 bases between them. The germline V gene has CDR1 MGHRA and CDR2 YSYEKL. The CDR3 is 12 residues long. The DNA for the CDR3 is TGCGCCAGCAGCCAAGCGAATTCACCCCTCCACTTT. Its protein product is CASSQANSPLHF.

The chain uses TRBV3-1 (or the pseudogene TRBV3-2) and TRBJ2-3; 10 bases line up with TRBD2. Trimming cost V 4 bases and J 0 bases; bases outside gene matches: 1. The germline gives CDR1 LGHDT, CDR2 YNNKEL (reference sequence). The length of the CDR3 is 15 residues. CDR3 nucleotides: TGTGCCAGCAGCCTACTAGCGGGGAGCACAGATACGCAGTATTTT. It is translated as CASSLLAGSTDTQYF.

The CDR3 loop is CASSLLGDGRLNSPLHF. CDR3 nucleotide sequence: TGCGCCAGCAGCTTGTTGGGGGACGGGAGATTAAATTCACCCCTCCACTTT. The chain joins TRBV5-1 to TRBJ1-6; D perhaps matches TRBD1 (5 bases). The CDR3 length is 17 residues. The V gene lost 1 base and the J gene lost 7 bases, with 18 bases spanning the gap. CDR1 is SGHRS and CDR2 is YFSETQ in the germline V gene.

This clone was seen only a few times. The chain uses TRBV27 and TRBJ2-7; 9 nucleotides match TRBD2. The CDR3 contains 14 residues. From germline, CDR1 is MNHEY and CDR2 SMNVEV (reference sequence). The V segment lost 3 bases and the J segment 7 bases; nucleotides outside the gene matches: 7. CDR3 sequence: CASSFSRGGHEQYF. The CDR3 DNA is TGTGCCAGCAGTTTCTCGCGGGGGGGTCATGAGCAGTACTTC.

The chain carries TRBV21-1 and TRBJ1-5; whether TRBD1, the table's D call, matches the DNA was not checked. TRBV21-1 is classified as a pseudogene. The CDR3 is made up of 19 amino acids. The CDR3 region has the DNA TGTGCCAGCAGCGACGGTAGTGGACAAAGGCAATATAGCAATCAGCCCCAGCATTTT. This translates into CASSDGSGQRQYSNQPQHF.

The rearrangement joins TRBV7-8 to TRBJ1-2; D remains unclear. With 0 bases removed from V and 11 bases from J, the gap between germline ends came to 13 bases. The length of the CDR3 is 13 residues. Germline V gene data show CDR1 as SGHVS and CDR2 as FQNEAQ. The CDR3 region is CASSLARSGRYTF. CDR3 nucleotides: TGTGCCAGCAGCTTAGCTCGATCGGGGAGGTACACCTTC.

This chain uses TRBV2 with TRBJ1-2, with a weak D call TRBD1 (5 bases). Germline CDR1 and CDR2: SNHLY and FYNNEI. Trimming removed 10 bases at V and 7 bases at J, with 16 bases between. There are 12 residues in the CDR3. CDR3 DNA sequence: TGTGCCATAACCCGCGGGGGTGGTGGCTACACCTTC. Translation: CAITRGGGGYTF.

This clone has only one observation. The gene calls are TRBV9 and TRBJ1-2; D gene unclear. This CDR3 is built from 11 residues. Per germline, CDR1 SGDLS and CDR2 YYNGEE. V was pared by 4 bases and J by 5 bases, with 6 bases between. CDR3 nucleotide sequence: TGTGCCAGCAGCACAGCATATGGCTACACCTTC. It specifies CASSTAYGYTF.